Below are 11 T cell receptor beta chains sequenced from a single sample in a study of cytomegalovirus exposure and HLA in healthy donors. A multiplex PCR was run with 60 Vbeta primers and 13 Jbeta primers. Sequencing was performed with immunoSEQ multiplex PCR; in TCRdb, only in-frame clones are kept and a portion is missing. Here the sample spans under 200,000 clones, roughly four fifths being singletons. Sequences were obtained from PBMCs. The receptors shown here come from a female donor in good health and CMV-seronegative.

V gene TRBV7-2 combines with J gene TRBJ1-1; 10 bases match TRBD1. The trim removed 5 bases at V and 1 base at J, leaving 4 bases unmatched. The CDR3 consists of 15 residues. Germline CDR1 SGHTA, CDR2 FQGNSA. CDR3 in DNA: TGTGCCAGCAGCAACCGGGACAGGGGGAACACTGAAGCTTTCTTT. Amino acids: CASSNRDRGNTEAFF.

This CDR3 is CASSLAETGTGELFF. CDR3 DNA sequence: TGTGCCAGCAGCTTAGCTGAAACAGGCACCGGGGAGCTGTTTTTT. The chain couples TRBV7-2 to TRBJ2-2; a possible D gene is TRBD1 (5 bases). The germline CDR1 and CDR2 sequences are SGHTA and FQGNSA. The CDR3 has 15 amino acids. V was cut by 0 bases and J by 4 bases, with 9 bases left in between.

The gene calls are TRBV10-3 and TRBJ1-6, with D perhaps matching TRBD1 (5 bases). V was clipped by 0 bases and J by 13 bases, with 16 bases between them. Germline V gives CDR1 ENHRY, CDR2 SYGVKD. This CDR3 comprises 15 residues. This CDR3 is CAISESYRGLEPLHF. For the CDR3, the DNA is TGTGCCATCAGTGAGTCCTACCGGGGGTTGGAGCCCCTCCACTTT.

This clone is a singleton in its sample. Sequence at one end of the junction differs from germline and may be a read error. The chain carries TRBV7-6 and TRBJ2-6; possibly TRBD1 for D (5 bases). Looked up from germline, CDR1 is SGHVS and CDR2 is FNYEAQ. The CDR3 length is 13 residues. The DNA for the CDR3 is TGTGCCAGCAGCCCGTCTGGGGCCAACGGCCTGACTTTC. It yields the protein CASSPSGANGLTF.

V and J are TRBV7-9 and TRBJ1-6, with 7 bases aligning to TRBD1. CDR3 length: 15 residues. Germline V CDR1 and CDR2: SEHNR, FQNEAQ (reference sequence). Unmatched junction bases numbered 8, after V lost 5 bases and J lost 7 bases. For the CDR3, the DNA is TGTGCCAGCAGCCCAAGGACAGGAGGAAATTCACCCCTCCACTTT. Translating gives CASSPRTGGNSPLHF.

The chain has TRBV25-1 and TRBJ2-7, with a weak D call TRBD2 (6 bases). This CDR3 spans 13 amino acids. The germline V gene encodes CDR1 MGHDK and CDR2 SYGVNS. V shed 5 bases and J shed 2 bases, with 10 bases lying between them. The CDR3 DNA is TGTGCCAGCAGTTCTGGCGGGACCTACGAGCAGTACTTC. It encodes CASSSGGTYEQYF.

CDR3 amino acids: CASSEVGGTGNTIYF. The CDR3, as DNA: TGTGCCAGCAGTGAAGTTGGAGGGACGGGAAACACCATATATTTT. The chain is built from TRBV6-1 and TRBJ1-3; D may be TRBD1 (5 bases). The CDR3 runs to 15 residues. The V gene lost 1 base and the J gene lost 4 bases, with 11 bases spanning the gap. From germline, CDR1 is MNHNS and CDR2 SASEGT.

This chain joins TRBV27 and TRBJ2-7; 10 bases map to TRBD2. Germline CDR1 and CDR2: MNHEY and SMNVEV (reference sequence). V shed 7 bases, J shed 4 bases, and the junction held 10 bases outside the gene matches. The CDR3 runs to 15 residues. CDR3 nucleotide sequence: TGTGCCAGCACCCCGGCCGGGACTAGCGTATACGAGCAGTACTTC. Translating gives CASTPAGTSVYEQYF.

The V and J genes are TRBV5-8 and TRBJ2-7, with TRBD1 matching over 7 bases. Germline-derived CDR1 and CDR2 are SGHTS and YDEGEE. The CDR3 has 16 amino acids. V lost 3 bases, J lost 4 bases, and 13 bases stayed unmatched. This CDR3 is CASSSRATGDRYEQYF. The CDR3, as DNA: TGTGCCAGCAGCTCCCGGGCCACAGGGGATAGGTACGAGCAGTACTTC.

Only one count was recorded for this clone. The CDR3 here is CASSVRTGGEIEKLFF. In DNA form, the CDR3 reads TGTGCCAGCAGCGTCCGGACAGGGGGCGAAATTGAAAAACTGTTTTTT. This rearrangement joins TRBV7-9 to TRBJ1-4; 11 positions agree with TRBD1. Trimming took 5 bases from V and 7 from J; bases not matched to a gene: 9. Germline V gene data show CDR1 as SEHNR and CDR2 as FQNEAQ (reference sequence). The CDR3 sequence is 16 residues long.

The chain links TRBV5-1 to TRBJ1-4, with D unclear. The length of the CDR3 is 14 residues. The germline CDR1 and CDR2 sequences are SGHRS and YFSETQ. V lost 3 bases and J lost 0, with 6 bases in between. DNA for the CDR3: TGCGCCAGCAGCTCCGCAGCAACTAATGAAAAACTGTTTTTT. Translated: CASSSAATNEKLFF.